This TCR beta chain is from a study of cytomegalovirus exposure and HLA in healthy donors. PCR was performed using 60 Vbeta and 13 Jbeta primers. Clones were read by immunoSEQ multiplex PCR, and TCRdb kept only the in-frame ones, dropping some. The profile shows 150,000 to 180,000 clones, 70% to 80% of them singletons. The sequence came from a man younger than 45 in good health and CMV-seropositive. Source material: PBMCs.

The chain's CDR3 is CASSPPGLAGVREQYF. The DNA for the CDR3 is TGTGCCAGCTCACCACCGGGACTAGCGGGAGTCCGTGAGCAGTACTTC. The rearrangement uses TRBV18 and TRBJ2-7; 14 bases align to TRBD2. CDR3 length: 16 amino acids. J was trimmed by 7 bases and V by 0 bases; bases with no gene match: 5. Per germline, CDR1 KGHSH and CDR2 LQKENI. Full variable domain (missing parts from reference TRBV18 and TRBJ2-7): NAGVMQNPRHLVRRRGQEARLRCSPMKGHSHVYWYRQLPEEGLKFMVYLQKENIIDESGMPKERFSAEFPKEGPSILRIQQVVRGDSAAYFCASSPPGLAGVREQYFGPGTRLTVT.